Included here is one T cell receptor beta chain sequence, with context. No antigen is known for it. V shed 2 bases and J shed 4 bases, with 11 bases lying between them. The germline V gene has CDR1 MDHEN and CDR2 SYDVKM. This CDR3 comprises 14 residues. There were no patients who had received any treatment before thyroid surgery. TCRdb re-called the PCR reads via MiXCR. The repertoire includes approximately 13,000 clones, 25% to 35% of them detected once, and roughly 4.3% sits in the top ten. These data originate in a study of metastatic and nonmetastatic thyroid tumors. General study results and limits: According to reports, the diversity of TCR beta was significantly higher in malignant thyroid tumors than in benign nodules, and this held in both blood and tumor samples.

This clonotype was sampled from a female donor with papillary thyroid cancer or a benign thyroid nodule (not recorded which). Some clones in this sample may be carry-over from other donors' samples. The V call is TRBV28, the J call TRBJ1-2; D is uncertain. The specimen was blood. The CDR3 region is CASSLAVRIYGYTF. CDR3 DNA sequence: TGTGCCAGCAGTTTAGCCGTCAGAATCTATGGCTACACCTTC.